Presented here are 4 T cell receptor beta chains from one specimen sequenced in a study of blood T cell repertoires in COVID-19. The data were produced by immunoSEQ multiplex PCR, yet TCRdb's version contains in-frame clones alone and is incomplete. The table has 200,000 to 250,000 clones, over 75% seen once; the top ten hold 2% to 3%. Source material: peripheral blood. These receptor sequences come from a woman in her seventies with COVID-19, enrolled during active disease.

This clone appeared a single time. The chain uses TRBV27 and TRBJ1-4, with 7 bases lining up with TRBD1. Trimming removed 6 bases from V and 0 bases from J; junction bases left unmatched: 13. Germline V gene sequence: CDR1 MNHEY, CDR2 SMNVEV (reference sequence). The CDR3 covers 18 residues. Here the CDR3 DNA reads TGTGCCAGCAGACGTCGCGGACAGGATCTTGCAACTAATGAAAAACTGTTTTTT. Translation: CASRRRGQDLATNEKLFF.

This clone has a single count. This chain uses TRBV5-1 with TRBJ2-5; TRBD1 matches 8 bases. Per germline, CDR1 SGHRS and CDR2 YFSETQ. The V segment lost 4 bases and the J segment 4 bases; nucleotides outside the gene matches: 9. The CDR3 length is 15 residues. CDR3 sequence (DNA): TGCGCCAGCAGCGGGGGGACAGGTATCGGAGAGACCCAGTACTTC. It specifies CASSGGTGIGETQYF.

CDR3 sequence: CASRDSPTYGYTF. The CDR3 nucleotides read TGTGCCAGTAGGGACAGCCCCACCTATGGCTACACCTTC. The chain carries TRBV19 and TRBJ1-2; tentatively, D is TRBD1 (6 bases). The CDR3 has 13 residues. Per germline, CDR1 LNHDA and CDR2 SQIVND (reference sequence). V was pared by 6 bases and J by 4 bases, with 12 bases between.

This clone was observed a single time. This chain joins TRBV7-2 and TRBJ1-2; 7 positions match TRBD1. The CDR3 has 13 residues. The germline V gene has CDR1 SGHTA and CDR2 FQGNSA. Losses at the gene ends were 2 bases for V and 9 bases for J; bases not matched to a gene: 6. The chain's CDR3 is CASSLRGQASYTF. The CDR3 coding sequence is TGTGCCAGCAGCTTACGAGGACAGGCAAGCTACACCTTC.